This T cell receptor beta chain was observed in a study of T cell responses to AZD1222 COVID-19 vaccine. To note about this clone: The antigen remains unidentified.

The length of the CDR3 is 19 residues. V shed 2 bases and J shed 5 bases, with 25 bases lying between them. Germline values: CDR1 LGHNA, CDR2 YNFKEQ. TCRdb keeps only in-frame clones here, not all; method: immunoSEQ multiplex PCR. This table holds 120,000 to 150,000 clones, approximately 89% found once. Study-wide findings and caveats: Repertoires in all cases were sampled only once the peak T cell response had passed. Two AZD1222 administrations were followed by greater Spike-specific TCR breadth and depth. Vaccine-associated CD4 TCRs ranged over spike, dominating at 160-218 and 743-854. Donors, mostly white British, included more females; clonal diversity was possibly underestimated.

The receptor comes from an adult who received the AZD1222 COVID-19 vaccine. V and J are TRBV4-2 and TRBJ2-1, with D tentatively TRBD1 (5 bases). The sample in question was peripheral blood, obtained 28 days after the second AZD1222 dose. The CDR3 region is CASSQFGPGASSRDNEQFF. The DNA for the CDR3 is TGTGCCAGCAGCCAATTCGGGCCTGGGGCGTCCTCCAGGGACAATGAGCAGTTCTTC.